Presented here are 27 T cell receptor beta chains from one specimen sequenced in a study of blood T cell repertoires in COVID-19. Produced via immunoSEQ multiplex PCR; TCRdb's table is partial and in-frame only. This table holds about 65,000 clones, about 84% found once. The sample was peripheral blood. The origin of the receptors is a human donor in a cohort sampled during active COVID-19.

The chain recombines TRBV29-1 with TRBJ2-7, with 7 bases lining up with TRBD1. CDR1 and CDR2 from the germline V gene are SQVTM and ANQGSEA. After removal of 4 bases from V and 6 bases from J, the junction contained 6 bases not matched to a gene. This CDR3 contains 12 residues. The CDR3 DNA reads as TGCAGCGTTGGCCGACAGGGAAGCGAGCAGTACTTC. This codes for CSVGRQGSEQYF.

The chain joins TRBV7-9 to TRBJ1-6; 8 bases map to TRBD1. Per the germline V gene, CDR1 is SEHNR and CDR2 is FQNEAQ (reference sequence). V lost 5 bases, J lost 10 bases, and 7 bases stayed unmatched. This CDR3 region has 14 residues. As DNA, the CDR3 is TGTGCCAGCAGCGGGACAGGCTCGCGGTCACCCCTCCACTTT. This encodes CASSGTGSRSPLHF.

The CDR3 sequence is CASSPTGSDIQYF. For the CDR3, the DNA is TGTGCCAGCAGCCCTACAGGGAGCGACATTCAGTACTTC. The chain uses TRBV9 and TRBJ2-4, with D possibly TRBD1 on 6 matching bases. CDR3 length equals 13 residues. The germline gives CDR1 SGDLS, CDR2 YYNGEE. V lost 4 bases and J 8 bases, leaving 13 bases between the germline ends. Together with reference TRBV9 and TRBJ2-4, the CDR3 gives the full variable domain: DSGVTQTPKHLITATGQRVTLRCSPRSGDLSVYWYQQSLDQGLQFLIQYYNGEERAKGNILERFSAQQFPDLHSELNLSSLELGDSALYFCASSPTGSDIQYFGAGTRLSVL.

The chain links TRBV28 to TRBJ2-2; TRBD1 agrees at 8 bases. CDR1 and CDR2 from the germline V gene are MDHEN and SYDVKM. V lost 4 bases, J lost 2 bases, and 3 bases stayed unmatched. The CDR3 runs 15 residues. The CDR3: CASSSDRENTGELFF. The CDR3 DNA is TGTGCCAGCAGTTCGGACAGGGAAAACACCGGGGAGCTGTTTTTT.

The chain recombines TRBV5-4 with TRBJ2-3; 11 positions agree with TRBD2. Trimming cost V 3 bases and J 10 bases; bases outside gene matches: 13. The CDR3 is 16 residues long. Germline V gene sequence: CDR1 SGHNT, CDR2 YYREEE (reference sequence). CDR3 in amino acids: CASSSWTSGSPFAQYF. The CDR3 coding sequence is TGTGCCAGCAGCTCGTGGACTAGCGGGTCCCCATTCGCGCAGTATTTT. Looking up the rest from reference TRBV5-4 and TRBJ2-3 gives the full variable domain: ETGVTQSPTHLIKTRGQQVTLRCSSQSGHNTVSWYQQALGQGPQFIFQYYREEENGRGNFPPRFSGLQFPNYSSELNVNALELDDSALYLCASSSWTSGSPFAQYFGPGTRLTVL.

The chain couples TRBV28 to TRBJ2-3; 7 bases match TRBD1. There are 15 residues in the CDR3. The V gene's germline CDR1 is MDHEN and CDR2 SYDVKM. V lost 4 bases and J lost 1; bases outside the gene matches: 5. The CDR3 DNA reads TGTGCCAGCAGTTCACCGACAGGGCGCACAGATACGCAGTATTTT. The encoded protein is CASSSPTGRTDTQYF.

This chain uses TRBV7-7 with TRBJ2-5; TRBD2 agrees at 12 bases. The germline gives CDR1 SSHAT, CDR2 FNYEAQ (reference sequence). The CDR3 is made up of 15 amino acids. Unmatched junction bases numbered 6, after V lost 5 bases and J lost 5 bases. This CDR3 is CASSPTSGGFETQYF. Written as DNA, the CDR3 is TGTGCCAGCAGCCCAACTAGCGGGGGGTTCGAGACCCAGTACTTC.

The CDR3 loop reads CASSSRGRGTEAFF. CDR3 DNA sequence: TGTGCCAGCAGCTCCAGGGGGCGCGGCACTGAAGCTTTCTTT. J is TRBJ1-1 and V is TRBV11-3; 8 positions match TRBD1. V lost 4 bases and J lost 4; bases outside the gene matches: 5. The CDR3 covers 14 residues. Germline lookup yields CDR1 SGHNT and CDR2 YENEEA.

A single count supports this clone. The chain joins TRBV6-6 to TRBJ1-2, with 8 bases aligning to TRBD1. This CDR3 region has 16 residues. The germline V gene encodes CDR1 MNHNY and CDR2 SVGAGI (reference sequence). Trimming took 2 bases from V and 8 from J; bases not matched to a gene: 13. CDR3 region: CASSYIRQGAGRGYTF. CDR3 DNA sequence: TGTGCCAGCAGTTACATTCGTCAGGGGGCGGGTAGGGGCTACACCTTC.

CDR3 DNA sequence: TGTGCCAGCAGAAGCTCTGGGGCCAACGTCCTGACTTTC. Translation gives CASRSSGANVLTF. The rearrangement uses TRBV19 and TRBJ2-6; D unclear. The CDR3 runs 13 residues. The V gene's germline CDR1 is LNHDA and CDR2 SQIVND (reference sequence). The V end lost 9 bases, the J end lost 0 bases, and 6 bases lay between the germline ends. Using reference TRBV19 and TRBJ2-6 for the parts outside the CDR3, the full variable domain is DGGITQSPKYLFRKEGQNVTLSCEQNLNHDAMYWYRQDPGQGLRLIYYSQIVNDFQKGDIAEGYSVSREKKESFPLTVTSAQKNPTAFYLCASRSSGANVLTFGAGSRLTVL.

The V gene is TRBV6-4, the J gene TRBJ1-2, with 8 positions matching TRBD1. V lost 6 bases to trimming and J lost 7 bases; unmatched junction nucleotides: 10. The CDR3 spans 14 residues. Germline V gives CDR1 MRHNA, CDR2 SNTAGT. The CDR3 spells CASSSTGEGGGYTF. The DNA for the CDR3 is TGTGCCAGCAGCTCGACAGGGGAGGGAGGTGGCTACACCTTC.

V gene TRBV14 combines with J gene TRBJ2-7; D remains ambiguous. This CDR3 spans 13 amino acids. The V gene lost 4 bases and the J gene lost 3 bases, with 10 bases spanning the gap. Germline V gene data show CDR1 as SGHDN and CDR2 as FVKESK. The chain's CDR3 is CASSPYKYYEQYF. In DNA form, the CDR3 reads TGTGCCAGCAGCCCATACAAATACTACGAGCAGTACTTC.

The V and J genes are TRBV7-8 and TRBJ2-3; 14 nucleotides agree with TRBD2. The germline V gene encodes CDR1 SGHVS and CDR2 FQNEAQ. The CDR3 sequence is 17 residues long. The J segment lost 4 bases and the V segment lost 3 bases, leaving 6 bases of the junction unmatched. CDR3 sequence (DNA): TGTGCCAGCAGCTTGCCCGGGACTAGCGGGGGATCAGATACGCAGTATTTT. Translation gives CASSLPGTSGGSDTQYF.

This clone was seen only a few times. J is TRBJ2-2 and V is TRBV20-1; TRBD1 matches at 9 bases. The germline V gene has CDR1 DFQATT and CDR2 SNEGSKA (reference sequence). V shed 3 bases and J 7 bases; nucleotides not matched to a gene: 9. The CDR3 totals 15 residues. The CDR3 coding sequence is TGCAGTGCTAGTCTCGGCCGGACAGGGGACGGGGAGCTGTTTTTT. This gives the protein CSASLGRTGDGELFF.

The chain employs TRBV19 and TRBJ1-5, with TRBD1 identical over 9 bases. J was trimmed by 4 bases and V by 5 bases; bases with no gene match: 9. Germline values: CDR1 LNHDA, CDR2 SQIVND (reference sequence). CDR3 size: 16 residues. The CDR3 bases are TGTGCCAGTAGTGTCGGGACAGGGAGAAGTAATCAGCCCCAGCATTTT. Its translation is CASSVGTGRSNQPQHF.

The sample holds a few counts of this clone. The V and J genes are TRBV7-9 and TRBJ1-4; 7 bases align to TRBD1. The CDR3 totals 14 residues. From germline, CDR1 is SEHNR and CDR2 FQNEAQ (reference sequence). Trimming removed 4 bases from V and 5 bases from J; junction bases left unmatched: 4. The CDR3 region has the DNA TGTGCCAGCAGCTCTGACAGGGAGAATGAAAAACTGTTTTTT. Protein sequence: CASSSDRENEKLFF.

This chain links TRBV9 with TRBJ2-2, with 9 bases lining up with TRBD1. The CDR3 loop spans 18 amino acids. Germline V lookup: CDR1 SGDLS, CDR2 YYNGEE. Trimming cost V 4 bases and J 4 bases; bases outside gene matches: 14. CDR3 loop: CASSSPRPGQGGTGELFF. CDR3 in DNA: TGTGCCAGCAGCTCCCCCCGGCCGGGACAGGGAGGCACCGGGGAGCTGTTTTTT. The full variable domain, with the rest looked up from reference TRBV9 and TRBJ2-2, is DSGVTQTPKHLITATGQRVTLRCSPRSGDLSVYWYQQSLDQGLQFLIQYYNGEERAKGNILERFSAQQFPDLHSELNLSSLELGDSALYFCASSSPRPGQGGTGELFFGEGSRLTVL.

The rearrangement links TRBV28 to TRBJ2-3; 7 positions agree with TRBD2. The CDR3 consists of 15 residues. In germline, CDR1 is MDHEN, CDR2 SYDVKM. The V segment lost 5 bases and the J segment 4 bases; nucleotides outside the gene matches: 9. This CDR3 reads CASSPTGLTPDTQYF. The DNA of the CDR3 is TGTGCCAGCAGTCCTACGGGACTAACCCCAGATACGCAGTATTTT.

The table lists this clone with a count of one. The chain employs TRBV5-1 and TRBJ1-6; weak D call: TRBD1 (6 bases). Trimming shortened V by 0 bases and J by 10 bases, and 14 bases separated the two germline ends. The germline CDR1 and CDR2 sequences are SGHRS and YFSETQ. The CDR3 length is 15 residues. The CDR3 nucleotides read TGCGCCAGCAGCTTGGATGGGGGCTTACAGTCACCCCTCCACTTT. This translates into CASSLDGGLQSPLHF.

The rearrangement joins TRBV30 to TRBJ1-1; no clear D gene. Trimming took off 3 bases at V and 5 bases at J, with 13 bases between the two ends. CDR3 size: 13 residues. Germline assignment: CDR1 GTSNPN and CDR2 SVGIG (reference sequence). DNA of the CDR3: TGTGCCTGGAGCCCGGGTGGGAGAACTGAAGCTTTCTTT. Amino acid sequence: CAWSPGGRTEAFF.

The chain recombines TRBV6-1 with TRBJ2-6; D gene ambiguous. V dropped 1 base and J dropped 1 base, with 11 bases sitting between them. The CDR3 has 17 amino acids. Germline values: CDR1 MNHNS, CDR2 SASEGT. CDR3 protein: CASSEGIRSSGANVLTF. CDR3 nucleotide sequence: TGTGCCAGCAGTGAAGGAATTCGGTCGTCTGGGGCCAACGTCCTGACTTTC.

The chain is built from TRBV12-3 or TRBV12-4 and TRBJ1-1, with D uncertain. CDR3 length: 13 amino acids. The germline V and J ends were trimmed by 6 bases and 1 base, with 9 bases remaining between them. This CDR3 is CASSRDWNTEAFF. The CDR3 bases are TGTGCCAGCAGCCGCGACTGGAACACTGAAGCTTTCTTT.

The chain carries TRBV20-1 and TRBJ2-7; TRBD1 matches 9 bases. V lost 3 bases to trimming and J lost 4 bases; unmatched junction nucleotides: 4. CDR1 and CDR2 from the germline V gene are DFQATT and SNEGSKA (reference sequence). The CDR3 is 13 residues long. The CDR3 sequence: CSASRQGVYEQYF. The CDR3 nucleotides are TGCAGTGCTAGTCGACAGGGGGTTTACGAGCAGTACTTC.

This chain joins TRBV20-1 and TRBJ1-2; tentatively, D is TRBD1 (6 bases). Germline V CDR1 and CDR2: DFQATT, SNEGSKA (reference sequence). V lost 3 bases to trimming and J lost 1 base, with 9 bases between them. The CDR3 length is 13 residues. For the CDR3, the DNA is TGCAGTGCTAGTCTAGGGGGTAACTATGGCTACACCTTC. Its protein product is CSASLGGNYGYTF.

The J gene is TRBJ2-7, the V gene TRBV27, with 7 bases that match TRBD1. This CDR3 is built from 14 residues. Looked up from germline, CDR1 is MNHEY and CDR2 is SMNVEV (reference sequence). V shed 5 bases, J shed 2 bases, and the junction held 6 bases outside the gene matches. CDR3 region: CASSPWTGTYEQYF. The CDR3 DNA reads as TGTGCCAGCAGTCCGTGGACAGGTACCTACGAGCAGTACTTC.

V usage is TRBV9 and J usage is TRBJ1-6; the match to TRBD1 covers 7 bases. CDR1 is SGDLS and CDR2 is YYNGEE in the germline V gene. This CDR3 is 15 amino acids long. With V trimmed by 0 bases and J by 8 bases, 5 bases remained unmatched. The CDR3 coding sequence is TGTGCCAGCAGCGTAGGTGCAGGGGGTCATTCACCCCTCCACTTT. Translated, it gives CASSVGAGGHSPLHF.

The V gene is TRBV28, the J gene TRBJ1-6; D is undetermined. V gave up 5 bases and J gave up 4 bases, with 9 bases separating them. Germline values: CDR1 MDHEN, CDR2 SYDVKM. CDR3 length: 14 residues. The CDR3 sequence is CASSPPEYNSPLHF. CDR3 nucleotides: TGTGCCAGCAGTCCACCCGAGTATAATTCACCCCTCCACTTT.